The 8 T cell receptor beta chains below all came from one sample that was sequenced in a study of T cell responses to AZD1222 COVID-19 vaccine. Repertoires were generated with immunoSEQ multiplex PCR, while TCRdb's copy carries only in-frame clones and drops some. The sample lists about 120,000 clones, approximately 90% occurring once. Sample: peripheral blood, taken on day 0 of AZD1222 vaccination. The receptors originated from an adult in good health.

V gene TRBV6-4 combines with J gene TRBJ2-2; possibly TRBD2 for D (5 bases). This CDR3 region has 14 residues. The V gene's germline CDR1 is MRHNA and CDR2 SNTAGT. Trimming pared 5 bases from V and 6 bases from J, leaving 13 bases between. The DNA of the CDR3 is TGTGCCAGCAGTATGGCCTGGAGGTCCGGGGAGCTGTTTTTT. Encoded protein: CASSMAWRSGELFF.

This clone appeared once. The V gene is TRBV6-6, the J gene TRBJ1-5; D gene unclear. CDR1 is MNHNY and CDR2 is SVGAGI in the germline V gene (reference sequence). The V end was cut by 6 bases, the J end by 2 bases, with 5 bases between. The CDR3 is 12 residues long. Here the CDR3 reads CASRSRNQPQHF. The CDR3 DNA reads TGTGCCAGCAGATCCCGCAATCAGCCCCAGCATTTT.

The chain carries TRBV5-1 and TRBJ2-7; 8 nucleotides align to TRBD1. There are 16 residues in the CDR3. Germline V lookup: CDR1 SGHRS, CDR2 YFSETQ. The trim removed 1 base at V and 1 base at J, leaving 7 bases unmatched. The CDR3 nucleotides read TGCGCCAGCAGCTTGTTCTCGGGACAGGTGTCCTACGAGCAGTACTTC. Its protein product is CASSLFSGQVSYEQYF.

A single count supports this clone. The V and J genes are TRBV2 and TRBJ2-5, with D possibly matching TRBD2 (6 bases). Germline CDR1 is SNHLY and CDR2 is FYNNEI. This CDR3 spans 17 amino acids. Trimming cost V 2 bases and J 4 bases, with 20 bases left between them. The CDR3: CASSERLPQEGRETQYF. CDR3 nucleotide sequence: TGTGCCAGCAGTGAAAGGTTGCCCCAGGAGGGGAGAGAGACCCAGTACTTC.

The chain carries TRBV19 and TRBJ2-2; D gene ambiguous. This CDR3 spans 12 amino acids. Germline loops: CDR1 LNHDA, CDR2 SQIVND (reference sequence). V dropped 5 bases and J dropped 7 bases, with 8 bases sitting between them. CDR3 amino acids: CASSPHIGELFF. The CDR3 DNA reads TGTGCCAGTAGTCCCCACATCGGGGAGCTGTTTTTT.

The V and J genes are TRBV4-3 and TRBJ1-2; no clear D. Germline CDR1 and CDR2: LGHNA and YSLEER. Trimming cost V 0 bases and J 6 bases, with 14 bases left between them. The CDR3 runs 15 residues. CDR3 protein: CASSQDSRGVDGYTF. In nucleotides, the CDR3 is TGCGCCAGCAGCCAAGATTCCCGGGGAGTGGATGGCTACACCTTC.

Here the CDR3 DNA reads TGTGCCAGCAGTGAATCTAGTAGCGGGAAAGAGACCCAGTACTTC. It yields the protein CASSESSSGKETQYF. V usage is TRBV2 and J usage is TRBJ2-5, with 8 bases aligning to TRBD2. The CDR3 runs to 15 residues. V shed 2 bases, J shed 3 bases, and the junction held 5 bases outside the gene matches. Germline CDR1 SNHLY, CDR2 FYNNEI.

The chain couples TRBV28 to TRBJ1-6; D remains ambiguous. Trimming removed 2 bases from V and 10 bases from J, with 6 bases in between. The CDR3 covers 12 residues. Germline V lookup: CDR1 MDHEN, CDR2 SYDVKM. This chain's CDR3 is CASSLTVSPLHF. In DNA, the CDR3 is TGTGCCAGCAGTTTAACCGTCTCACCCCTCCACTTT.